The 7 T cell receptor beta chains presented below share a single source sample, sequenced in a study of shared clonotypes between healthy human individuals. The protocol was immunoSEQ multiplex PCR, while the TCRdb copy is restricted to in-frame clones and leaves out a portion. The data show over a million clones, roughly 97% seen once. Material: naive CD4+ T cells sorted from blood. Subset meaning: CD45RA+ positively selected. The origin of the receptors is a young man in good health.

CDR3 amino acids: CASSFLLVHNEQFF. The CDR3 DNA reads TGTGCCAGCAGCTTCTTACTAGTCCACAATGAGCAGTTCTTC. The chain carries TRBV13 and TRBJ2-1; weak D call: TRBD2 (5 bases). Germline CDR1 is PRHDT and CDR2 is FYEKMQ (reference sequence). Trimming took 3 bases from V and 5 from J, leaving 11 bases between them. This CDR3 comprises 14 residues.

The J gene is TRBJ2-2, the V gene TRBV28, with D perhaps TRBD1 or TRBD2 (6 bases each). This CDR3 spans 15 amino acids. Germline V gene data show CDR1 as MDHEN and CDR2 as SYDVKM. Trimming removed 2 bases at V and 3 bases at J, with 10 bases between. CDR3: CASSLGGRDTGELFF. CDR3 bases: TGTGCCAGCAGTTTAGGGGGGCGCGACACCGGGGAGCTGTTTTTT.

The chain uses TRBV2 and TRBJ1-1; 8 bases are a match to TRBD1. From germline, CDR1 is SNHLY and CDR2 FYNNEI. V lost 5 bases and J lost 4; bases outside the gene matches: 9. This CDR3 contains 15 residues. CDR3 in DNA: TGTGCCAGCAGTAGGGACAGGCCTTTGAGCACTGAAGCTTTCTTT. Its translation is CASSRDRPLSTEAFF.

V is TRBV6-1 and J is TRBJ2-1, with TRBD2 matching 11 bases. CDR3 length: 16 amino acids. Losses at the gene ends were 4 bases for V and 5 bases for J; bases not matched to a gene: 7. Germline V gene lookup returns CDR1 MNHNS and CDR2 SASEGT. The CDR3, as DNA: TGTGCCAGCAGTGGCCGGACTAGCGGGTTTGACAATGAGCAGTTCTTC. It codes for CASSGRTSGFDNEQFF.

The chain employs TRBV10-3 and TRBJ1-4; D not resolved. Germline-derived CDR1 and CDR2 are ENHRY and SYGVKD. Deletions cut 2 bases from V and 8 bases from J, with 12 bases between. The CDR3 has 14 amino acids. The CDR3 spells CAISERGFGEKLFF. In nucleotides, the CDR3 is TGTGCCATCAGTGAGCGGGGATTCGGGGAAAAACTGTTTTTT.

A remark on this clone: The same CDR3 arises from other DNA sequences in this sample as well. The chain carries TRBV2 and TRBJ2-3, with 8 bases fitting TRBD1. Germline CDR1 is SNHLY and CDR2 is FYNNEI. Trimming removed 7 bases from V and 5 bases from J; junction bases left unmatched: 2. The CDR3 length is 12 residues. The CDR3 spells CASKDRGDTQYF. CDR3 DNA: TGTGCCAGCAAAGACAGGGGAGATACGCAGTATTTT.

This sequence joins TRBV7-8 and TRBJ2-2, with 9 positions matching TRBD2. There are 17 residues in the CDR3. Germline V lookup: CDR1 SGHVS, CDR2 FQNEAQ. The V gene end was trimmed by 0 bases and the J gene end by 1 base; junction bases not matched to a gene: 3. The CDR3 loop is CASSLAPTSGNTGELFF. DNA of the CDR3: TGTGCCAGCAGCTTAGCTCCGACTAGCGGGAACACCGGGGAGCTGTTTTTT.